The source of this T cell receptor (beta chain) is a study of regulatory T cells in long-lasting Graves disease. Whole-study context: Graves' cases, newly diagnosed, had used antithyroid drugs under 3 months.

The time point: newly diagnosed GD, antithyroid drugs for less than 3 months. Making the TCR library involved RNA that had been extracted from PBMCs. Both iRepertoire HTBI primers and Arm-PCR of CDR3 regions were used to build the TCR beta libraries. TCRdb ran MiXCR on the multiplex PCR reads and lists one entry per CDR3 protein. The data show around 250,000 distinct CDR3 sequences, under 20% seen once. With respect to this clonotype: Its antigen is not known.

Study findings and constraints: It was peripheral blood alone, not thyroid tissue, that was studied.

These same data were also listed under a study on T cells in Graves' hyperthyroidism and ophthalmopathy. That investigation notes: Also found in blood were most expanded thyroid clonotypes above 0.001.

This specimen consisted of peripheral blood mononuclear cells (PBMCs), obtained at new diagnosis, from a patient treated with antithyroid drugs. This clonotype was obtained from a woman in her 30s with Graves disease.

CDR3 nucleotide sequence: TGTGCCAGCAGGGGACAGGGTCATAGCAATCAGCCCCAGCATTTT. Translation: CASRGQGHSNQPQHF. J is TRBJ1-5 and V is TRBV12-3 or TRBV12-4, with 9 bases matching TRBD1. V shed 6 bases and J 0 bases; nucleotides not matched to a gene: 3. This CDR3 has 15 amino acids.